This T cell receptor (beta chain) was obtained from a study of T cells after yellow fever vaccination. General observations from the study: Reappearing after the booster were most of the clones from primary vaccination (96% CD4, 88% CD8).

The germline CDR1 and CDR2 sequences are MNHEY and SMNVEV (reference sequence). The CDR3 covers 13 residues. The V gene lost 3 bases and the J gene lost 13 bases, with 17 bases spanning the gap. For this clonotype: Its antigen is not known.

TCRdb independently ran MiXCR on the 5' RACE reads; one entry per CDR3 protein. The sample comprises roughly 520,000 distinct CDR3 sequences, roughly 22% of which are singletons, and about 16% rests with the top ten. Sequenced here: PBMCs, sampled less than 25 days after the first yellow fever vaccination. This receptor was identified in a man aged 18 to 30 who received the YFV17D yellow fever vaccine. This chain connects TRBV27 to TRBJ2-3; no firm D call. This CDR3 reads CASSLSYLSGEYF. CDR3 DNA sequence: TGTGCCAGCAGTTTGTCCTACCTCAGTGGGGAGTATTTT.